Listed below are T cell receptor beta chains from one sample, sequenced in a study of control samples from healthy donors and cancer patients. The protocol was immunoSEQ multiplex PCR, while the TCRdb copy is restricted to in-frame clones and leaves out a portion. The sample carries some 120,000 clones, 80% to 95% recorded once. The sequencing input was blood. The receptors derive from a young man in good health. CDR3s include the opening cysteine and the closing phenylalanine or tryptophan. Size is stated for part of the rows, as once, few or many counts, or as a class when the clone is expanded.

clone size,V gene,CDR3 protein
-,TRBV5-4,CASSLGAGFSEQFF
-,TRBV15,CATSSSGPGKETQYF
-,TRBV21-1,CASSGTSYGYTF
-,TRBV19,CASSITSSRNTGELFF
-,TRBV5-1,CASSPTQGADTGELFF
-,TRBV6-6,CASMIYQDSNQPQHF
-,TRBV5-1,CASSVTGSSGNTIYF
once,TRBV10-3,CAISPTGTGGKNIQYF
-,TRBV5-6,CASSFGTVNEQFF
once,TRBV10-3,CAISERLAGESSTDTQYF
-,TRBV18,CASSPGGFGNTIYF
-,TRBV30,CAWSLVRDRSYGYTF
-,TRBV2,CASTRGGGNQPQHF
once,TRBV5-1,CASKEGTDTQYF
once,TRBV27,CASSLSTSGQGSVTF
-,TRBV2,CASSDGGRGGYTF
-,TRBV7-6,CASSLGGGSPRETQYF